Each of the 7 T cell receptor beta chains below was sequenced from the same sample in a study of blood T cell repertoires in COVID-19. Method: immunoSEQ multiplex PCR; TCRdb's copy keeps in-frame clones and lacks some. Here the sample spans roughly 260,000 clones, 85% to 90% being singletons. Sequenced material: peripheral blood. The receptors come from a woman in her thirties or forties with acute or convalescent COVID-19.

The DNA for the CDR3 is TGTGCCAGCAGTGAGGGACAGCCATCCTCTCATGGCTACACCTTC. The encoded protein is CASSEGQPSSHGYTF. The V gene is TRBV2, the J gene TRBJ1-2; 7 bases fit TRBD1. This CDR3 has 15 residues. The germline V gene encodes CDR1 SNHLY and CDR2 FYNNEI. V lost 3 bases and J lost 6; bases outside the gene matches: 10.

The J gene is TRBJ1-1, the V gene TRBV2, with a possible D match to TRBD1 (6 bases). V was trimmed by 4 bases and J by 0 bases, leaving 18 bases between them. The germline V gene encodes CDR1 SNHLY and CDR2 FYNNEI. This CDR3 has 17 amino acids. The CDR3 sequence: CASSVSTGGDLNTEAFF. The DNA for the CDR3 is TGTGCCAGCAGTGTCTCGACAGGTGGGGACCTGAACACTGAAGCTTTCTTT.

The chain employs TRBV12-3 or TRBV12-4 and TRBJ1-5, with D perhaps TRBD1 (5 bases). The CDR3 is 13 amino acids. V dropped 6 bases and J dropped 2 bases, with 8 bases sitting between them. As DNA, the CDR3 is TGTGCCAGCAGCCAGGGTGGCAATCAGCCCCAGCATTTT. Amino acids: CASSQGGNQPQHF.

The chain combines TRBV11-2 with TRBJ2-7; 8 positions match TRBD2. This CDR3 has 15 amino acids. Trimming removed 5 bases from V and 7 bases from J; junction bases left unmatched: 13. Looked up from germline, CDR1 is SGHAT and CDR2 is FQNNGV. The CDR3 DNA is TGTGCCAGCAGCCCTCGGGAGGAGCGGGGGATGGAGCAGTACGTC. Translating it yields CASSPREERGMEQYV.

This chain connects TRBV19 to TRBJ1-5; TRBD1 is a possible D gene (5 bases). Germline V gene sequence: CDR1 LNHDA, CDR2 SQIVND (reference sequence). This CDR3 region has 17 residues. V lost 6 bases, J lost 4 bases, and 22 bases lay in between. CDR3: CASSPEAPGVGNQPQHF. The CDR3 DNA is TGTGCCAGTAGCCCCGAAGCCCCGGGGGTTGGGAATCAGCCCCAGCATTTT.

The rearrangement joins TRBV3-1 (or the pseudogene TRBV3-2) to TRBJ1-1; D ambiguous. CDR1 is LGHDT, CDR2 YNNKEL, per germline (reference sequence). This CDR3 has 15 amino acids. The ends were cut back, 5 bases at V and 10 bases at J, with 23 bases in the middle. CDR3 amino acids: CASSILRDSLLGAFF. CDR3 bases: TGTGCCAGCAGCATCCTCCGGGATTCCCTTTTGGGAGCTTTCTTT.

In DNA, the CDR3 is TGTGCCAGCAGCCCCCCCCCTTTCGAGCAGTACGTC. Protein: CASSPPPFEQYV. The chain uses TRBV11-2 and TRBJ2-7; D gene unclear. Germline V gene lookup returns CDR1 SGHAT and CDR2 FQNNGV. This CDR3 spans 12 amino acids. V gave up 5 bases and J gave up 6 bases, with 11 bases separating them.